The T cell receptor (beta chain) under discussion was sequenced for a study of blood T cell repertoires in COVID-19. Study at large: Specimens from acute and convalescent COVID-19 originated in the United States, Italy and Spain. Sample material is recorded as cDNA or gDNA derived from T cells, B-cell-depleted T cells, or PBMCs.

CDR1 and CDR2 (germline): SNHLY, FYNNEI. The trim removed 3 bases at V and 0 bases at J, leaving 9 bases unmatched. CDR3 length: 17 residues. Source study methods: Estimated nucleated cell counts came from reference gene primer amplification. Profiling relied on immunoSEQ multiplex PCR, and the TCRdb table lists in-frame clones only, not all of them. The V and J calls and the clone size are those of that table, but D and trimming were determined from the DNA. The profile shows 50,000 to 55,000 clones, around 86% of them singletons. The sequencing sample was made of peripheral blood. The V gene is TRBV2, the J gene TRBJ1-2; 8 bases match TRBD1. The TCR comes from a man of 80 years or more with acute or convalescent COVID-19. The DNA of the CDR3 is TGTGCCAGCAGTGAGAGACAGGGGCAAGGGCCTAACTATGGCTACACCTTC. Protein sequence: CASSERQGQGPNYGYTF.